The 22 T cell receptor beta chains listed next were all sequenced from one sample in a study of blood T cell repertoires in COVID-19. Assay: immunoSEQ multiplex PCR; the TCRdb copy retains only in-frame clones and omits some. The table records roughly 30,000 clones, approximately 88% of them present only once. Specimen: peripheral blood. The receptors were sampled from an older man with active COVID-19.

The count of this clone is one. The chain couples TRBV5-1 to TRBJ1-1; possible D gene TRBD1, 6 bases. The CDR3 length is 18 residues. V dropped 4 bases and J dropped 0 bases, with 22 bases sitting between them. Germline V lookup: CDR1 SGHRS, CDR2 YFSETQ. The CDR3 DNA reads as TGCGCCAGCAGCACAAATCGACAGGTTTCGGTAATGAACACTGAAGCTTTCTTT. Translated: CASSTNRQVSVMNTEAFF.

This clone was observed once. The chain is built from TRBV6-5 and TRBJ1-5; TRBD1 might be the D (5 bases). CDR3 size: 15 residues. Deletions cut 8 bases from V and 1 base from J, with 15 bases between. The germline gives CDR1 MNHEY, CDR2 SVGAGI. This chain's CDR3 is CASRKGLESNQPQHF. CDR3 sequence (DNA): TGTGCCAGCCGGAAGGGACTGGAAAGCAATCAGCCCCAGCATTTT.

This clone was detected once. The V and J genes are TRBV5-1 and TRBJ2-3, with 7 bases that match TRBD2. The CDR3 loop spans 18 amino acids. The germline V gene encodes CDR1 SGHRS and CDR2 YFSETQ. Germline trimming cut 0 bases from V and 0 bases from J; bases unmatched to any gene: 10. The CDR3 bases are TGCGCCAGCAGCTTGGAGTTTAGCGGGCGAGGGAGCACAGATACGCAGTATTTT. Translating it yields CASSLEFSGRGSTDTQYF.

This chain uses TRBV7-6 with TRBJ1-1; D possibly corresponds to TRBD1 (5 bases). This CDR3 region has 15 residues. V lost 2 bases and J 1 base, leaving 11 bases between the germline ends. Germline CDR1 is SGHVS and CDR2 is FNYEAQ. This CDR3 is CASSLMATANTEAFF. CDR3 in DNA: TGTGCCAGCAGCTTAATGGCGACAGCGAACACTGAAGCTTTCTTT.

This clone has a handful of counts. The V and J genes are TRBV5-4 and TRBJ1-2; D is unclear. Trimming removed 0 bases from V and 8 bases from J, with 14 bases in between. Germline CDR1 SGHNT, CDR2 YYREEE (reference sequence). The CDR3 loop spans 14 amino acids. In DNA, the CDR3 is TGTGCCAGCAGCTTGGCTGCGGTAACCCCAGGCTACACCTTC. Protein: CASSLAAVTPGYTF.

This rearrangement joins TRBV11-2 to TRBJ2-7; D unresolved. Trimming took off 0 bases at V and 8 bases at J, with 8 bases between the two ends. Germline V gene lookup returns CDR1 SGHAT and CDR2 FQNNGV. This CDR3 has 12 residues. In DNA form, the CDR3 reads TGTGCCAGCAGCTTAGATCGTAGAAAGCAGTACTTC. Protein product: CASSLDRRKQYF.

The chain couples TRBV19 to TRBJ2-2, with 9 positions matching TRBD2. The germline gives CDR1 LNHDA, CDR2 SQIVND (reference sequence). CDR3 size: 16 residues. J gave up 3 bases and V 10 bases, and 12 bases lay outside the gene matches. CDR3 protein: CATRTIAGAHTGELFF. The DNA for the CDR3 is TGTGCCACTAGGACGATAGCGGGGGCCCACACCGGGGAGCTGTTTTTT.

The chain joins TRBV19 to TRBJ1-5; 11 nucleotides align to TRBD1. Unmatched junction bases numbered 5, after V lost 2 bases and J lost 5 bases. Germline CDR1 LNHDA, CDR2 SQIVND (reference sequence). The CDR3 extends over 16 amino acids. CDR3 loop: CASSIIGDRGDQPQHF. The CDR3 nucleotides read TGTGCCAGTAGTATAATCGGGGACAGGGGGGATCAGCCCCAGCATTTT.

The V gene is TRBV30, the J gene TRBJ1-1; possible D gene TRBD1, 6 bases. Germline CDR1 and CDR2: GTSNPN and SVGIG (reference sequence). The V end lost 4 bases, the J end lost 1 base, and 7 bases lay between the germline ends. The CDR3 spans 12 residues. CDR3 sequence reads: CAWNRENTEAFF. For the CDR3, the DNA is TGTGCCTGGAACAGGGAGAACACTGAAGCTTTCTTT. Looking up the rest from reference TRBV30 and TRBJ1-1 gives the full variable domain: SQTIHQWPATLVQPVGSPLSLECTVEGTSNPNLYWYRQAAGRGLQLLFYSVGIGQISSEVPQNLSASRPQDRQFILSSKKLLLSDSGFYLCAWNRENTEAFFGQGTRLTVV.

This clone was detected only once. This chain links TRBV2 with TRBJ1-5; D is unclear. The CDR3 loop spans 11 amino acids. Germline CDR1 reads SNHLY; CDR2 reads FYNNEI. V lost 3 bases, J lost 12 bases, and 9 bases lay in between. CDR3 loop: CASSERVYQHF. The CDR3 nucleotides read TGTGCCAGCAGTGAGAGGGTATACCAGCATTTT.

The rearrangement links TRBV20-1 to TRBJ2-7; a possible D gene is TRBD2 (7 bases). V lost 3 bases and J lost 0, with 18 bases in between. The CDR3 consists of 16 residues. The germline V gene encodes CDR1 DFQATT and CDR2 SNEGSKA (reference sequence). The CDR3 spells CSASPPGGGHSYEQYF. The CDR3 DNA reads TGCAGTGCTAGTCCCCCCGGCGGGGGCCACTCCTACGAGCAGTACTTC.

The chain uses TRBV11-2 and TRBJ2-5, with TRBD2 as a possible D gene (6 bases). The CDR3 is 14 residues long. Germline V gene lookup returns CDR1 SGHAT and CDR2 FQNNGV. The V gene lost 5 bases and the J gene lost 5 bases, with 15 bases spanning the gap. CDR3 region: CASSLGLPPETQYF. In nucleotides, the CDR3 is TGTGCCAGCAGCCTGGGACTGCCTCCCGAGACCCAGTACTTC. Full variable domain (rest looked up from reference TRBV11-2 and TRBJ2-5): EAGVAQSPRYKIIEKRQSVAFWCNPISGHATLYWYQQILGQGPKLLIQFQNNGVVDDSQLPKDRFSAERLKGVDSTLKIQPAKLEDSAVYLCASSLGLPPETQYFGPGTRLLVL.

The chain carries TRBV10-3 and TRBJ1-4, with TRBD1 matching 8 bases. V was pared by 4 bases and J by 7 bases, with 11 bases of the junction left unmatched. The CDR3 sequence is 16 residues long. From germline, CDR1 is ENHRY and CDR2 SYGVKD. CDR3 DNA: TGTGCCATCAGTGCTAAATTAGGACAGGGCCTTGAAAAACTGTTTTTT. This codes for CAISAKLGQGLEKLFF.

The CDR3 nucleotides are TGCGCCAGCAGCTTGGCGACGGGGGGAACAGATACGCAGTATTTT. Its protein product is CASSLATGGTDTQYF. The J gene is TRBJ2-3, the V gene TRBV5-1; 7 bases agree with TRBD2. The CDR3 totals 15 residues. V shed 0 bases, J shed 3 bases, and the junction held 4 bases outside the gene matches. Per germline, CDR1 SGHRS and CDR2 YFSETQ.

There are a few counts of this clone. The sample contains more than one DNA sequence encoding this CDR3. V usage is TRBV3-1 (or the pseudogene TRBV3-2) and J usage is TRBJ1-1, with no clear D. Deletions cut 5 bases from V and 1 base from J, with 8 bases between. Per the germline V gene, CDR1 is LGHDT and CDR2 is YNNKEL (reference sequence). CDR3 size: 13 residues. DNA for the CDR3: TGTGCCAGCAGCTCTACAGCGAACACTGAAGCTTTCTTT. Encoded protein: CASSSTANTEAFF.

The chain carries TRBV6-4 and TRBJ2-3, with D perhaps TRBD2 (7 bases). The germline CDR1 and CDR2 sequences are MRHNA and SNTAGT. The CDR3 runs 14 residues. V lost 6 bases and J 3 bases, leaving 13 bases between the germline ends. CDR3 bases: TGTGCCAGCAGGGGCAAGGGGGGGACAGATACGCAGTATTTT. This translates into CASRGKGGTDTQYF.

This clone was counted once. The rearrangement links TRBV6-6 to TRBJ1-6; 7 nucleotides line up with TRBD1. Germline V gene sequence: CDR1 MNHNY, CDR2 SVGAGI (reference sequence). The CDR3 totals 14 residues. The trim removed 7 bases at V and 10 bases at J, leaving 10 bases unmatched. CDR3 loop: CASKRGQVGSPLHF. CDR3 DNA: TGTGCCAGCAAACGAGGACAGGTTGGGTCACCCCTCCACTTT.

The rearrangement joins TRBV5-8 to TRBJ1-1, with a weak D call TRBD1 (5 bases). V lost 6 bases and J lost 5, with 14 bases in between. This CDR3 has 13 amino acids. Germline V gene lookup returns CDR1 SGHTS and CDR2 YDEGEE. The CDR3 region has the DNA TGTGCCAGCATAATATCGGGGGGGACTGAAGCTTTCTTT. This sequence encodes CASIISGGTEAFF.

This clone appeared a single time. The rearrangement joins TRBV11-3 to TRBJ2-1; TRBD2 matches at 9 bases. The CDR3 is 17 amino acids. Germline V CDR1 and CDR2: SGHNT, YENEEA. The ends lost 1 base at V and 8 bases at J; junction bases unmatched: 12. This CDR3 reads CASSLARGSGGYYEQFF. The DNA of the CDR3 is TGTGCCAGCAGCTTAGCCCGGGGTAGCGGGGGCTATTATGAGCAGTTCTTC.

The genes are TRBV3-1 (or the pseudogene TRBV3-2) and TRBJ1-2, with 7 bases that match TRBD1. Germline values: CDR1 LGHDT, CDR2 YNNKEL (reference sequence). The J segment lost 8 bases and the V segment lost 2 bases, leaving 5 bases of the junction unmatched. The CDR3 consists of 13 residues. The CDR3 here is CASSQSTGTGYTF. Written as DNA, the CDR3 is TGTGCCAGCAGCCAATCGACAGGGACGGGCTACACCTTC.

This clone was picked up one time. The rearrangement uses TRBV20-1 and TRBJ2-1, with no clear D. Germline V gives CDR1 DFQATT, CDR2 SNEGSKA (reference sequence). Trimming stripped 6 bases from V and 4 bases from J, with 7 bases between. CDR3 size: 11 residues. The CDR3 coding sequence is TGCAGTGCCCGAGTTTACAATGAGCAGTTCTTC. Translation gives CSARVYNEQFF.

This sequence joins TRBV5-1 and TRBJ1-6, with a weak D call TRBD1 (5 bases). Germline V gene data show CDR1 as SGHRS and CDR2 as YFSETQ. This CDR3 region has 15 residues. V was pared by 0 bases and J by 5 bases, with 9 bases between. The CDR3 DNA sequence: TGCGCCAGCAGCTTGGCTCGGGGGAATAATTCACCCCTCCACTTT. Its translation: CASSLARGNNSPLHF. Full variable domain (rest looked up from reference TRBV5-1 and TRBJ1-6): KAGVTQTPRYLIKTRGQQVTLSCSPISGHRSVSWYQQTPGQGLQFLFEYFSETQRNKGNFPGRFSGRQFSNSRSEMNVSTLELGDSALYLCASSLARGNNSPLHFGNGTRLTVT.